This T cell receptor beta chain stems from a study of T cells after yellow fever vaccination. Study summary: In the case of low-cell-number fractions, SMART-Seq v4 Ultra Low Input was used for preparation.

Points from the study as a whole: A large majority of primary-vaccination clones showed up again after the booster (about 96% CD4, 75% to 90% CD8).

This clonotype has ten or more counts. The target antigen is unknown. One entry per CDR3 protein results from TCRdb running MiXCR on the 5' RACE reads. This sample has about 230,000 distinct CDR3 sequences, with more than 6.5% found just once. The CDR3 covers 13 residues. Trimming took 0 bases from V and 7 from J, leaving 10 bases between them. Germline assignment: CDR1 MNHNY and CDR2 SVGAGI (reference sequence). This clonotype originated in a young man who received the YFV17D yellow fever vaccine. The chain joins TRBV6-6 to TRBJ2-7, with TRBD2 as a possible D gene (5 bases). The sequences come from CD4+ T cells sorted from PBMCs, collected on the day of the yellow fever booster vaccination. DNA of the CDR3: TGTGCCAGCAGTTACTCGTCCGGGAATGAGCAGTACTTC. Residues: CASSYSSGNEQYF.